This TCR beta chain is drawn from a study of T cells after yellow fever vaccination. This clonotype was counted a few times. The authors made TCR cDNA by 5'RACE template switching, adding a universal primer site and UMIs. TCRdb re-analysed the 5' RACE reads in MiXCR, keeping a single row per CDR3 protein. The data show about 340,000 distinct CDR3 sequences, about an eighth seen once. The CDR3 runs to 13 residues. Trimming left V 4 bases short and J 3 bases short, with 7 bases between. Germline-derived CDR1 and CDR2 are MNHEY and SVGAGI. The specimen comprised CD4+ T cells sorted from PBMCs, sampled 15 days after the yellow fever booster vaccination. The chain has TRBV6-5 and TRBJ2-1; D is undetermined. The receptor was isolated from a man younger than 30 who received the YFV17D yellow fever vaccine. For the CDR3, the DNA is TGTGCCAGCAGTTTTGGGTACTACAATGAGCAGTTCTTC. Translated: CASSFGYYNEQFF.